The next 27 T cell receptor beta chains were all read from a single sample in a study of blood T cell repertoires in COVID-19. Repertoires were generated with immunoSEQ multiplex PCR, while TCRdb's copy carries only in-frame clones and drops some. The profile shows roughly 41,000 clones, just under 85% of them singletons. Sequenced material: peripheral blood. The receptor source for this set is a man aged 45-60 years with active COVID-19.

The CDR3 DNA is TGTGCCAGCAGGCCCACTAGCGGGGGCTACGAGCAGTACTTC. Translated, it gives CASRPTSGGYEQYF. The gene calls are TRBV5-6 and TRBJ2-7, with TRBD2 identical over 11 bases. Germline V gene data show CDR1 as SGHDT and CDR2 as YYEEEE. The junction had 4 bases not matched to a gene; V was cut back by 5 bases and J by 3 bases. This CDR3 spans 14 amino acids.

The V call is TRBV3-1 (or the pseudogene TRBV3-2), the J call TRBJ2-2, with 7 bases aligning to TRBD1. Per germline, CDR1 LGHDT and CDR2 YNNKEL (reference sequence). This CDR3 region has 17 residues. V dropped 0 bases and J dropped 3; count of bases not matched to a gene: 7. The DNA for the CDR3 is TGTGCCAGCAGCCAAGAATTCTGGGACAGAGACACCGGGGAGCTGTTTTTT. Encoded protein: CASSQEFWDRDTGELFF.

J is TRBJ2-3 and V is TRBV2; D call uncertain. Looked up from germline, CDR1 is SNHLY and CDR2 is FYNNEI. Trimming took 2 bases from V and 14 from J, leaving 14 bases between them. This CDR3 contains 12 residues. CDR3 bases: TGTGCCAGCAGTGAATCCGGTCCGGAGAGGTATTTT. This translates into CASSESGPERYF.

The chain is built from TRBV13 and TRBJ1-5, with D hard to call. Germline lookup yields CDR1 PRHDT and CDR2 FYEKMQ (reference sequence). The CDR3 totals 14 residues. V lost 4 bases and J lost 10, with 17 bases in between. DNA of the CDR3: TGTGCCAGCAGCTCCCGGGAGGGCCTCGGACCCCAGCATTTT. It encodes CASSSREGLGPQHF.

In its sample, this clone was seen once. The genes are TRBV7-9 and TRBJ2-7; 8 bases match TRBD1. This CDR3 contains 13 residues. CDR1 and CDR2 from the germline V gene are SEHNR and FQNEAQ (reference sequence). The trim removed 5 bases at V and 3 bases at J, leaving 3 bases unmatched. The CDR3 sequence is CASSRQGFYEQYF. The CDR3 DNA follows: TGTGCCAGCAGCAGACAGGGGTTCTACGAGCAGTACTTC.

About this clone itself: Additional DNA sequences in this sample encode the identical CDR3. The chain is built from TRBV6-5 and TRBJ1-6, with TRBD1 identical over 7 bases. The ends lost 5 bases at V and 3 bases at J; junction bases unmatched: 4. CDR1 and CDR2 (germline): MNHEY, SVGAGI. The CDR3 has 15 residues. CDR3 nucleotide sequence: TGTGCCAGCAGTCTAGGGACAGTCTATAATTCACCCCTCCACTTT. Translation gives CASSLGTVYNSPLHF.

This chain links TRBV6-6 with TRBJ1-1, with D perhaps TRBD1 (5 bases). The V and J ends lost 6 bases and 5 bases respectively, with 10 bases between them. Germline V gene lookup returns CDR1 MNHNY and CDR2 SVGAGI (reference sequence). This CDR3 region has 12 residues. CDR3 sequence reads: CASRGGATEAFF. CDR3 sequence (DNA): TGTGCCAGCAGGGGCGGGGCGACTGAAGCTTTCTTT.

The chain carries TRBV5-4 and TRBJ2-1; 11 positions match TRBD2. The CDR3 is 16 amino acids. The V and J ends lost 0 bases and 7 bases, in that order; junction bases with no gene match: 6. Per the germline V gene, CDR1 is SGHNT and CDR2 is YYREEE (reference sequence). The CDR3 nucleotides are TGTGCCAGCAGCTTGGGGGGACTAGCGGCCCCTAATGAGCAGTTCTTC. The encoded protein is CASSLGGLAAPNEQFF.

The CDR3 DNA reads TGCGCCAGCAGCCAAGATATGCTAGCGGGGTCCTACGAGCAGTACTTC. Amino acid sequence: CASSQDMLAGSYEQYF. The gene calls are TRBV4-1 and TRBJ2-7; 9 positions match TRBD2. The germline V gene encodes CDR1 MGHRA and CDR2 YSYEKL. CDR3 size: 16 residues. The J segment lost 1 base and the V segment lost 0 bases, leaving 4 bases of the junction unmatched.

The V and J genes are TRBV4-3 and TRBJ2-3, with TRBD2 matching 13 bases. This CDR3 is built from 18 residues. J lost 6 bases, V lost 1 base, and 10 bases had no gene match. Germline CDR1 reads LGHNA; CDR2 reads YSLEER. CDR3 amino acids: CASSQGLTSGGAGDTQYF. CDR3 sequence (DNA): TGCGCCAGCAGCCAAGGCTTAACTAGCGGGGGGGCCGGGGATACGCAGTATTTT.

For this clone: The junction shows a germline mismatch at one end, possibly a read error. The chain recombines TRBV19 with TRBJ2-2; 16 nucleotides align to TRBD2. The CDR3 is 18 amino acids. Germline V lookup: CDR1 LNHDA, CDR2 SQIVND (reference sequence). The CDR3 spells CASSLGLAGGPHTGELFF. For the CDR3, the DNA is TGTGCCAGTAGTCTGGGACTAGCGGGGGGGCCACACACCGGAGAGCTGTTTTTT.

This clone occurred once. V and J are TRBV12-3 or TRBV12-4 and TRBJ1-2; possibly TRBD1 for D (6 bases). Between the trimmed V and J ends, which lost 3 bases and 5 bases, there was a span of 10 bases. The length of the CDR3 is 13 residues. The CDR3 protein is CASSFDRTYGYTF. Written as DNA, the CDR3 is TGTGCCAGCAGTTTCGACAGGACATATGGCTACACCTTC.

The V call is TRBV5-6, the J call TRBJ1-6, with D tentatively TRBD1 (6 bases). Trimming took off 4 bases at V and 7 bases at J, with 15 bases between the two ends. The CDR3 has 15 amino acids. Germline V gene lookup returns CDR1 SGHDT and CDR2 YYEEEE. In DNA, the CDR3 is TGTGCCAGCAGCCTGCGACAGGCCCTGAATTCACCCCTCCACTTT. This sequence encodes CASSLRQALNSPLHF. The whole variable domain, filled in from reference TRBV5-6 and TRBJ1-6, reads DAGVTQSPTHLIKTRGQQVTLRCSPKSGHDTVSWYQQALGQGPQFIFQYYEEEERQRGNFPDRFSGHQFPNYSSELNVNALLLGDSALYLCASSLRQALNSPLHFGNGTRLTVT.

This clone appeared once. CDR3 nucleotide sequence: TGTGCCAGCACATCCGGGACAGGGCATGAAAAACTGTTTTTT. This encodes CASTSGTGHEKLFF. The chain has TRBV10-3 and TRBJ1-4; 9 bases line up with TRBD1. The CDR3 runs to 14 residues. The V gene end was trimmed by 10 bases and the J gene end by 6 bases; junction bases not matched to a gene: 9. Germline lookup yields CDR1 ENHRY and CDR2 SYGVKD.

The chain uses TRBV10-3 and TRBJ2-5, with D unclear. The germline V and J ends were trimmed by 2 bases and 0 bases, with 16 bases remaining between them. The CDR3 is made up of 17 amino acids. Germline V gives CDR1 ENHRY, CDR2 SYGVKD. The CDR3 loop reads CAISEAPNGADQETQYF. The CDR3 DNA reads TGTGCCATCAGTGAGGCCCCTAATGGTGCGGACCAAGAGACCCAGTACTTC.

This clone was seen only once. This rearrangement joins TRBV27 to TRBJ2-2; D perhaps matches TRBD2 (6 bases). From germline, CDR1 is MNHEY and CDR2 SMNVEV (reference sequence). Trimming cost V 7 bases and J 1 base, with 13 bases left between them. The CDR3 is 15 residues long. The CDR3 DNA is TGTGCCAGCACCAAATGGAGGGGGAACACCGGGGAGCTGTTTTTT. Protein sequence: CASTKWRGNTGELFF.

The chain couples TRBV5-1 to TRBJ1-1; 8 positions match TRBD1. This CDR3 has 15 residues. V lost 0 bases and J lost 5; bases outside the gene matches: 6. Germline V gene lookup returns CDR1 SGHRS and CDR2 YFSETQ. CDR3 nucleotides: TGCGCCAGCAGCTTGGTGGCAGGGGGCCTGACTGAAGCTTTCTTT. Its translation is CASSLVAGGLTEAFF.

The genes are TRBV5-5 and TRBJ2-7, with a weak D call TRBD1 (5 bases). This CDR3 contains 14 residues. V lost 0 bases, J lost 3 bases, and 10 bases lay in between. Germline-derived CDR1 and CDR2 are SGHKS and YYEKEE (reference sequence). DNA for the CDR3: TGTGCCAGCAGCTTGGATCAGGGTCTCTACGAGCAGTACTTC. Translating it yields CASSLDQGLYEQYF.

V gene TRBV5-1 combines with J gene TRBJ2-1; 7 bases agree with TRBD1. The CDR3 runs 17 residues. V shed 4 bases and J 4 bases; nucleotides not matched to a gene: 14. Germline V lookup: CDR1 SGHRS, CDR2 YFSETQ. As DNA, the CDR3 is TGCGCCAGCAGCGCCCGGACTCGGCAGGGGGTTTACAATGAGCAGTTCTTC. Translating it yields CASSARTRQGVYNEQFF.

This chain links TRBV5-1 with TRBJ2-2, with TRBD2 matching over 10 bases. J gave up 1 base and V 4 bases, and 4 bases lay outside the gene matches. This CDR3 comprises 16 residues. Germline V gives CDR1 SGHRS, CDR2 YFSETQ. In nucleotides, the CDR3 is TGCGCCAGCAGCAGTGGACTAGCGGTGAACACCGGGGAGCTGTTTTTT. This encodes CASSSGLAVNTGELFF. The full variable domain, in which reference TRBV5-1 and TRBJ2-2 provide the parts outside the CDR3, is KAGVTQTPRYLIKTRGQQVTLSCSPISGHRSVSWYQQTPGQGLQFLFEYFSETQRNKGNFPGRFSGRQFSNSRSEMNVSTLELGDSALYLCASSSGLAVNTGELFFGEGSRLTVL.

The chain joins TRBV7-8 to TRBJ2-7; TRBD1 agrees at 9 bases. The trim removed 4 bases at V and 4 bases at J, leaving 23 bases unmatched. Germline loops: CDR1 SGHVS, CDR2 FQNEAQ. This CDR3 contains 20 residues. CDR3 sequence reads: CASSYSVPRIRDRVRYEQYF. DNA of the CDR3: TGTGCCAGCAGCTACTCTGTGCCGCGAATCCGGGACAGGGTTCGTTACGAGCAGTACTTC.

The chain joins TRBV6-4 to TRBJ2-7; 10 bases fit TRBD2. The CDR3 has 16 residues. Germline V CDR1 and CDR2: MRHNA, SNTAGT. The ends lost 0 bases at V and 5 bases at J; junction bases unmatched: 7. As DNA, the CDR3 is TGTGCCAGCAGTGACTCGAAGGCTAGCGGGGGCGACGAGCAGTACTTC. Encoded protein: CASSDSKASGGDEQYF.

CDR3 protein: CASQVEGGVYNEQFF. DNA for the CDR3: TGTGCCAGCCAGGTCGAAGGGGGGGTCTACAATGAGCAGTTCTTC. This chain joins TRBV2 and TRBJ2-1; perhaps TRBD2 as D (7 bases). The CDR3 is 15 amino acids. Germline V gives CDR1 SNHLY, CDR2 FYNNEI. V was shortened by 8 bases and J by 3 bases, with 17 bases between the two germline ends. The full variable domain, its missing parts supplied by reference TRBV2 and TRBJ2-1, is EPEVTQTPSHQVTQMGQEVILRCVPISNHLYFYWYRQILGQKVEFLVSFYNNEISEKSEIFDDQFSVERPDGSNFTLKIRSTKLEDSAMYFCASQVEGGVYNEQFFGPGTRLTVL.

CDR3 nucleotides: TGTGCCAGCAGCCATGACAGGGTCGCAGATACGCAGTATTTT. This translates into CASSHDRVADTQYF. The genes are TRBV5-6 and TRBJ2-3; 7 nucleotides match TRBD1. With V trimmed by 4 bases and J by 4 bases, 6 bases remained unmatched. CDR1 is SGHDT, CDR2 YYEEEE, per germline. There are 14 residues in the CDR3.

This chain uses TRBV10-3 with TRBJ2-5; possibly TRBD2 for D (5 bases). Trimming shortened V by 0 bases and J by 2 bases, and 10 bases separated the two germline ends. The CDR3 spans 15 residues. The V gene's germline CDR1 is ENHRY and CDR2 SYGVKD. In DNA form, the CDR3 reads TGTGCCATCAGTGAGTCTGACGCGGGTCAAGAGACCCAGTACTTC. Protein: CAISESDAGQETQYF.

This sequence joins TRBV28 and TRBJ1-6, with 9 bases identical to TRBD1. This CDR3 contains 14 residues. The V segment lost 4 bases and the J segment 9 bases; nucleotides outside the gene matches: 4. Germline CDR1 and CDR2: MDHEN and SYDVKM. The CDR3 sequence: CASSSGQGGSPLHF. CDR3 bases: TGTGCCAGCAGTTCGGGACAGGGCGGTTCACCCCTCCACTTT.

The rearrangement uses TRBV18 and TRBJ1-2; 12 bases are shared with TRBD1. Germline loops: CDR1 KGHSH, CDR2 LQKENI. The CDR3 length is 15 residues. After removal of 3 bases from V and 7 bases from J, the junction contained 6 bases not matched to a gene. This CDR3 is CASSPPGTGGGGYTF. The CDR3 DNA is TGTGCCAGCTCACCTCCCGGGACAGGGGGCGGTGGCTACACCTTC.